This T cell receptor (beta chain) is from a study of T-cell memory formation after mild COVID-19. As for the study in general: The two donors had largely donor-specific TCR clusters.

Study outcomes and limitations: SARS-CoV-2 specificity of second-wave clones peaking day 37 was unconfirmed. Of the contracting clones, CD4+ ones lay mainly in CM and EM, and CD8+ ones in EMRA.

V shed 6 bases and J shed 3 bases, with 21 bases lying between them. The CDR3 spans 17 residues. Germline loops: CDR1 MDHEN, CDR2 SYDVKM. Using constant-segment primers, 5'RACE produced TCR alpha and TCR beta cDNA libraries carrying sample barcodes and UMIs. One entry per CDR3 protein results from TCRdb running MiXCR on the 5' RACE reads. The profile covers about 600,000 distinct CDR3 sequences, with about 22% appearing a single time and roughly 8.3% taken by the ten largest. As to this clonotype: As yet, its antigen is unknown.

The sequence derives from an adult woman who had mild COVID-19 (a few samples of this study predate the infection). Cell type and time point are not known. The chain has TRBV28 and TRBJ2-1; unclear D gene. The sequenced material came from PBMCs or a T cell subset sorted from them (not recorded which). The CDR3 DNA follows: TGTGCCAGCAGCCCCCCCCTATGGGCAGGAAACTACAATGAGCAGTTCTTC. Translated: CASSPPLWAGNYNEQFF.